These 30 T cell receptor beta chains came from one sample sequenced in a study of T cell responses to AZD1222 COVID-19 vaccine. Only in-frame clones appear in the TCRdb table, and some are missing; sequencing was by immunoSEQ multiplex PCR. The data show about 150,000 clones, with around 90% seen just once and 1.5% to 2.5% held by the top ten. Source: peripheral blood, taken 28 days after the second AZD1222 dose. These TCRs come from an adult who received the AZD1222 COVID-19 vaccine.

The rearrangement uses TRBV5-5 and TRBJ2-1; 9 bases align to TRBD1. Germline V gives CDR1 SGHKS, CDR2 YYEKEE (reference sequence). The V and J ends lost 0 bases and 4 bases, in that order; junction bases with no gene match: 8. The CDR3 is 17 residues long. CDR3 DNA sequence: TGTGCCAGCAGCTTGGAAATTAGGGGACAGGGATACAATGAGCAGTTCTTC. This codes for CASSLEIRGQGYNEQFF.

The chain links TRBV7-9 to TRBJ2-3; unclear D gene. The germline V gene encodes CDR1 SEHNR and CDR2 FQNEAQ (reference sequence). The CDR3 contains 14 residues. The V end was cut by 5 bases, the J end by 0 bases, with 9 bases between. The CDR3 loop reads CASSPLKSTDTQYF. CDR3 DNA: TGTGCCAGCAGCCCTCTTAAGAGCACAGATACGCAGTATTTT.

V and J are TRBV4-1 and TRBJ2-1; 12 bases agree with TRBD2. Per the germline V gene, CDR1 is MGHRA and CDR2 is YSYEKL. CDR3 length: 15 amino acids. The V gene end was trimmed by 4 bases and the J gene end by 10 bases; junction bases not matched to a gene: 8. The CDR3 loop is CASSRGLAGIKEQFF. The CDR3 nucleotides read TGCGCCAGCAGCCGCGGACTAGCGGGAATAAAGGAGCAGTTCTTC.

This rearrangement joins TRBV2 to TRBJ2-2, with no clear D. CDR1 is SNHLY and CDR2 is FYNNEI in the germline V gene. Trimming pared 8 bases from V and 2 bases from J, leaving 9 bases between. The CDR3 is made up of 13 amino acids. The CDR3 coding sequence is TGTGCCAGCGCCCGACTTAACACCGGGGAGCTGTTTTTT. The encoded protein is CASARLNTGELFF.

This chain connects TRBV25-1 to TRBJ1-2; 9 bases agree with TRBD1. Germline CDR1 is MGHDK and CDR2 is SYGVNS. V was pared by 6 bases and J by 3 bases, with 5 bases of the junction left unmatched. The CDR3 spans 14 residues. The DNA for the CDR3 is TGTGCCAGCAGAGGACAGGGGTCGGACTATGGCTACACCTTC. Its translation: CASRGQGSDYGYTF.

V gene TRBV12-3 or TRBV12-4 combines with J gene TRBJ2-3; TRBD1 matches at 10 bases. The CDR3 spans 13 residues. The junction had 3 bases not matched to a gene; V was cut back by 9 bases and J by 3 bases. The CDR3 protein is CASRDRGTDTQYF. As DNA, the CDR3 is TGTGCCAGTCGGGACAGGGGTACAGATACGCAGTATTTT.

The V call is TRBV7-9, the J call TRBJ1-2; no definite D call. Trimming pared 2 bases from V and 1 base from J, leaving 14 bases between. The CDR3 totals 16 residues. Germline CDR1 SEHNR, CDR2 FQNEAQ (reference sequence). CDR3: CASSLLTRKFNYGYTF. The CDR3 DNA sequence: TGTGCCAGCAGCTTACTGACACGGAAGTTTAACTATGGCTACACCTTC.

The chain couples TRBV7-6 to TRBJ2-5; 7 bases are shared with TRBD2. Germline-derived CDR1 and CDR2 are SGHVS and FNYEAQ. This CDR3 contains 16 residues. The V and J ends lost 5 bases and 5 bases, in that order; junction bases with no gene match: 14. The CDR3 bases are TGTGCCAGCAGCCCCCTCCCGCTAGCGGCGACTGAGACCCAGTACTTC. Protein: CASSPLPLAATETQYF.

This clone was counted between two and nine times. The V and J genes are TRBV19 and TRBJ1-1; possibly TRBD1 for D (5 bases). Deletions cut 5 bases from V and 10 bases from J, with 14 bases between. This CDR3 spans 12 amino acids. From germline, CDR1 is LNHDA and CDR2 SQIVND (reference sequence). Here the CDR3 DNA reads TGTGCCAGTAGTCTCCCAGGGCCACGAGCTTTCTTT. It encodes CASSLPGPRAFF. Together with reference TRBV19 and TRBJ1-1, the CDR3 gives the full variable domain: DGGITQSPKYLFRKEGQNVTLSCEQNLNHDAMYWYRQDPGQGLRLIYYSQIVNDFQKGDIAEGYSVSREKKESFPLTVTSAQKNPTAFYLCASSLPGPRAFFGQGTRLTVV.

V usage is TRBV18 and J usage is TRBJ1-1; D is uncertain. V lost 3 bases to trimming and J lost 5 bases, with 13 bases between them. CDR3 length: 14 residues. Germline assignment: CDR1 KGHSH and CDR2 LQKENI. In DNA form, the CDR3 reads TGTGCCAGCTCACCGGGCCACCCCCCGACTGAAGCTTTCTTT. Translated, it gives CASSPGHPPTEAFF.

This chain links TRBV3-1 (or the pseudogene TRBV3-2) with TRBJ1-1, with 8 bases identical to TRBD1. This CDR3 region has 13 residues. CDR1 and CDR2 (germline): LGHDT, YNNKEL (reference sequence). Germline trimming cut 6 bases from V and 4 bases from J; bases unmatched to any gene: 4. In DNA, the CDR3 is TGTGCCAGCAGAATTACAGGGGGCACTGAAGCTTTCTTT. Translating gives CASRITGGTEAFF.

The chain couples TRBV4-1 to TRBJ1-1; TRBD1 might be the D (6 bases). CDR3 length equals 14 residues. V was cut by 7 bases and J by 1 base, with 13 bases left in between. Germline V lookup: CDR1 MGHRA, CDR2 YSYEKL. The CDR3 spells CASKAGGRNTEAFF. The CDR3 region has the DNA TGCGCCAGCAAAGCGGGGGGGCGGAACACTGAAGCTTTCTTT.

This chain links TRBV7-2 with TRBJ1-5, with a weak D call TRBD1 (5 bases). This CDR3 is 15 amino acids long. Germline V gene sequence: CDR1 SGHTA, CDR2 FQGNSA. With 1 base removed from V and 9 bases from J, the gap between germline ends came to 16 bases. CDR3 coding DNA: TGTGCCAGCAGCTTAGAGGGACTCAGAGTGTTGCCCCAGCATTTT. Translated, it gives CASSLEGLRVLPQHF.

The chain has TRBV19 and TRBJ1-4, with D unresolved. This CDR3 spans 11 amino acids. The V gene's germline CDR1 is LNHDA and CDR2 SQIVND (reference sequence). V dropped 4 bases and J dropped 5 bases, with 2 bases sitting between them. This CDR3 reads CASSRNEKLFF. The DNA of the CDR3 is TGTGCCAGTAGTAGAAATGAAAAACTGTTTTTT.

The V gene is TRBV10-2, the J gene TRBJ1-1; D is unresolved. Germline V gene lookup returns CDR1 WSHSY and CDR2 SAAADI. Trimming removed 8 bases at V and 0 bases at J, with 13 bases between. CDR3 size: 14 residues. CDR3 amino acids: CASGERLMNTEAFF. In DNA form, the CDR3 reads TGCGCCAGCGGCGAACGCCTCATGAACACTGAAGCTTTCTTT.

The V call is TRBV24-1, the J call TRBJ2-1, with 7 positions matching TRBD1. The V and J ends lost 4 bases and 6 bases, in that order; junction bases with no gene match: 5. Germline lookup yields CDR1 KGHDR and CDR2 SFDVKD. There are 14 residues in the CDR3. CDR3 region: CATSDPTGSNEQFF. The CDR3 bases are TGTGCCACCAGTGACCCGACAGGGTCCAATGAGCAGTTCTTC.

The chain recombines TRBV5-4 with TRBJ1-1, with 10 bases fitting TRBD1. J gave up 4 bases and V 4 bases, and 4 bases lay outside the gene matches. Germline V gene sequence: CDR1 SGHNT, CDR2 YYREEE (reference sequence). The CDR3 loop spans 14 amino acids. The CDR3 loop is CASSLGDRGTEAFF. The CDR3, as DNA: TGTGCCAGCAGCCTTGGGGACAGGGGCACTGAAGCTTTCTTT.

The chain links TRBV27 to TRBJ2-1; 9 bases match TRBD1. Germline-derived CDR1 and CDR2 are MNHEY and SMNVEV (reference sequence). After removal of 8 bases from V and 4 bases from J, the junction contained 15 bases not matched to a gene. The CDR3 sequence is 17 residues long. CDR3 nucleotides: TGTGCCAGCTCGCCCTGGGGGGGACAGGGAGTTTACAATGAGCAGTTCTTC. It specifies CASSPWGGQGVYNEQFF.

This chain joins TRBV4-1 and TRBJ1-2, with TRBD1 identical over 9 bases. The CDR3 has 18 residues. V lost 0 bases to trimming and J lost 4 bases; unmatched junction nucleotides: 12. Germline lookup yields CDR1 MGHRA and CDR2 YSYEKL. In DNA, the CDR3 is TGCGCCAGCAGCCAAGATATCTCCGGGACAGGGACCTTCTATGGCTACACCTTC. Its translation is CASSQDISGTGTFYGYTF.

This clone was found once. V usage is TRBV5-8 and J usage is TRBJ1-2; D is uncertain. Germline V CDR1 and CDR2: SGHTS, YDEGEE. The CDR3 runs to 14 residues. The V end lost 1 base, the J end lost 4 bases, and 11 bases lay between the germline ends. The CDR3 loop is CASSLLSSTYGYTF. CDR3 DNA sequence: TGTGCCAGCAGCTTGTTATCATCAACCTATGGCTACACCTTC.

The V and J genes are TRBV19 and TRBJ1-2; 7 bases are a match to TRBD1. The CDR3 totals 14 residues. V shed 3 bases and J 7 bases; nucleotides not matched to a gene: 8. The germline V gene encodes CDR1 LNHDA and CDR2 SQIVND (reference sequence). CDR3 sequence reads: CASSIFRGDRGYTF. The CDR3 DNA reads TGTGCCAGTAGTATTTTCAGGGGGGATCGTGGCTACACCTTC.

The rearrangement uses TRBV6-7 and TRBJ1-1; D perhaps matches TRBD1 (6 bases). TRBV6-7 is placed among ORFs of uncertain function. This CDR3 has 18 amino acids. Trimming stripped 2 bases from V and 4 bases from J, with 23 bases between. In DNA, the CDR3 is TGTGCCAGCAGTTACCACACGAAAATACAGGGATTCGGCACTGAAGCTTTCTTT. Its translation is CASSYHTKIQGFGTEAFF.

This clone was picked up a small number of times. J is TRBJ2-4 and V is TRBV7-2, with D possibly called TRBD1 or TRBD2 (6 bases each). Germline V CDR1 and CDR2: SGHTA, FQGNSA. Trimming removed 2 bases at V and 0 bases at J, with 11 bases between. The CDR3 has 16 amino acids. CDR3 in amino acids: CASSLLGGRAKNIQYF. The CDR3 nucleotides are TGTGCCAGCAGCTTACTTGGGGGGCGAGCCAAAAACATTCAGTACTTC.

The chain couples TRBV6-5 to TRBJ1-1; possibly TRBD1 for D (6 bases). V lost 6 bases, J lost 1 base, and 9 bases lay in between. CDR1 and CDR2 from the germline V gene are MNHEY and SVGAGI. The CDR3 has 13 amino acids. The CDR3 region is CASRQGPNTEAFF. CDR3 nucleotides: TGTGCCAGCAGACAGGGCCCGAACACTGAAGCTTTCTTT.

The gene calls are TRBV6-6 and TRBJ1-5; D not resolved. V was shortened by 6 bases and J by 9 bases, with 15 bases between the two germline ends. The CDR3 covers 13 residues. Germline-derived CDR1 and CDR2 are MNHNY and SVGAGI (reference sequence). The DNA for the CDR3 is TGTGCCAGCAGAGAAGACGGGCGTCGGCCCCAGCATTTT. Its translation: CASREDGRRPQHF.

This clone was found a few times. This sequence joins TRBV19 and TRBJ1-1; D perhaps matches TRBD1 (5 bases). CDR3 length equals 16 residues. CDR1 is LNHDA, CDR2 SQIVND, per germline (reference sequence). The germline V and J ends were trimmed by 7 bases and 2 bases, with 20 bases remaining between them. CDR3 region: CASKRREGAPNTEAFF. In DNA form, the CDR3 reads TGTGCCAGTAAGAGGCGTGAAGGGGCTCCAAACACTGAAGCTTTCTTT. The complete variable domain, with remaining parts taken from reference TRBV19 and TRBJ1-1, reads DGGITQSPKYLFRKEGQNVTLSCEQNLNHDAMYWYRQDPGQGLRLIYYSQIVNDFQKGDIAEGYSVSREKKESFPLTVTSAQKNPTAFYLCASKRREGAPNTEAFFGQGTRLTVV.

J is TRBJ2-7 and V is TRBV19, with 12 bases identical to TRBD2. Germline trimming cut 5 bases from V and 5 bases from J; bases unmatched to any gene: 10. Germline CDR1 and CDR2: LNHDA and SQIVND (reference sequence). The CDR3 sequence is 16 residues long. CDR3 nucleotide sequence: TGTGCCAGTAGTGAAATAAGGACTAGCGGGACCCACGAGCAGTACTTC. It is translated as CASSEIRTSGTHEQYF. The complete variable domain, with remaining parts taken from reference TRBV19 and TRBJ2-7, reads DGGITQSPKYLFRKEGQNVTLSCEQNLNHDAMYWYRQDPGQGLRLIYYSQIVNDFQKGDIAEGYSVSREKKESFPLTVTSAQKNPTAFYLCASSEIRTSGTHEQYFGPGTRLTVT.

The rearrangement joins TRBV5-5 to TRBJ2-3, with no clear D. This CDR3 region has 14 residues. With 2 bases removed from V and 6 bases from J, the gap between germline ends came to 13 bases. Looked up from germline, CDR1 is SGHKS and CDR2 is YYEKEE (reference sequence). This CDR3 is CASSFSFVTDTQYF. The CDR3 DNA reads TGTGCCAGCAGCTTTTCTTTTGTCACGGATACGCAGTATTTT.

The chain uses TRBV20-1 and TRBJ1-2, with D possibly matching TRBD1 (5 bases). Germline V lookup: CDR1 DFQATT, CDR2 SNEGSKA (reference sequence). V gave up 3 bases and J gave up 7 bases, with 12 bases separating them. The CDR3 has 12 residues. The CDR3 loop reads CSASEGGVGYTF. For the CDR3, the DNA is TGCAGTGCTAGTGAGGGAGGGGTTGGCTACACCTTC.

This chain links TRBV18 with TRBJ2-2; D is perhaps TRBD1 (5 bases). This CDR3 contains 14 residues. Trimming shortened V by 3 bases and J by 6 bases, and 11 bases separated the two germline ends. CDR1 KGHSH and CDR2 LQKENI come from the germline V gene. The CDR3 nucleotides are TGTGCCAGCTCACCCCAAAGGGGCCCCGGGGAGCTGTTTTTT. Its translation is CASSPQRGPGELFF.